This paragraph covers one T cell receptor beta chain sequence. The record originates from a study of blood T cell repertoires in COVID-19. Study processing details: Scientists estimated how many nucleated cells there were by amplifying reference gene primers. Libraries were prepared by immunoSEQ multiplex PCR; TCRdb keeps only in-frame clonotypes and omits some of them. V and J calls plus clone size are reproduced from that table; the DNA served to infer D and trimming. The sample holds about 220,000 clones, 84% seen once. V was cut by 3 bases and J by 7 bases, with 18 bases left in between. Germline V gives CDR1 SNHLY, CDR2 FYNNEI. The CDR3 is made up of 15 amino acids.

The TCR comes from a woman aged 55-70 years who had recovered from COVID-19. Sequencing used peripheral blood. This chain uses TRBV2 with TRBJ1-2; the D gene is possibly TRBD1 (5 bases). CDR3 residues: CASSDGYRIGRGYTF. The CDR3 coding sequence is TGTGCCAGCAGTGATGGGTACAGGATTGGACGTGGCTACACCTTC.